The clone carrying this T cell receptor beta chain appeared a few times. The sample comes from a study of blood T cell repertoires in COVID-19. On the study more broadly: The study drew acute and convalescent COVID-19 samples from the United States, Italy and Spain.

Germline-derived CDR1 and CDR2 are SGHRS and YFSETQ. The CDR3 has 17 residues. Trimming cost V 4 bases and J 6 bases; bases outside gene matches: 9. Clones were read by immunoSEQ multiplex PCR, and TCRdb kept only the in-frame ones, dropping some. This table has about 50,000 clones, approximately 85% appearing once. The receptor comes from a woman in her sixties or seventies with acute or convalescent COVID-19. The V call is TRBV5-1, the J call TRBJ2-2; 13 positions agree with TRBD2. Sequencing was performed on peripheral blood. In DNA form, the CDR3 reads TGCGCCAGCAGCCCGAGACTAGCGGGGGGCGCCCCCGGGGAGCTGTTTTTT. Its protein is CASSPRLAGGAPGELFF.